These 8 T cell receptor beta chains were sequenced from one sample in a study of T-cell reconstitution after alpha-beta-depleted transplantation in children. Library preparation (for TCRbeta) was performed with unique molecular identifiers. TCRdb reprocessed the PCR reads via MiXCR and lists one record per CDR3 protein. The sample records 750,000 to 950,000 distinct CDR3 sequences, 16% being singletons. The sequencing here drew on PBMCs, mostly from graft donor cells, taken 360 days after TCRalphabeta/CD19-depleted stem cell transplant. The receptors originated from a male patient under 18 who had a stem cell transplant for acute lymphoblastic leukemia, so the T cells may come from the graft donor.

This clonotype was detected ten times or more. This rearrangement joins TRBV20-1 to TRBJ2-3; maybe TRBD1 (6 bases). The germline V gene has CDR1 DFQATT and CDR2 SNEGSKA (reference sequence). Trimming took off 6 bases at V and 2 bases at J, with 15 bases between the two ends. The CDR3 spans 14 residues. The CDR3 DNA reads TGCAGTGCCCCCCGGCAGGGGAACACAGATACGCAGTATTTT. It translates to CSAPRQGNTDTQYF.

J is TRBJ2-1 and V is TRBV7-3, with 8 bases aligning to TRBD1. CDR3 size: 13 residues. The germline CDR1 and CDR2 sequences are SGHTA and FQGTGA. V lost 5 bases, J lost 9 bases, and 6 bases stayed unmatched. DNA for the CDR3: TGTGCCAGCAGCCCGACAGGGGATGGTGAGCAGTTCTTC. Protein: CASSPTGDGEQFF.

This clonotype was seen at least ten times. The CDR3, as DNA: TGTGCCAGCAGTGACTACTCCTACGAGCAGTACTTC. Protein: CASSDYSYEQYF. The V gene is TRBV5-6, the J gene TRBJ2-7, with D maybe TRBD2 (5 bases). Germline V lookup: CDR1 SGHDT, CDR2 YYEEEE. This CDR3 has 12 amino acids. The V gene lost 5 bases and the J gene lost 0 bases, with 6 bases spanning the gap.

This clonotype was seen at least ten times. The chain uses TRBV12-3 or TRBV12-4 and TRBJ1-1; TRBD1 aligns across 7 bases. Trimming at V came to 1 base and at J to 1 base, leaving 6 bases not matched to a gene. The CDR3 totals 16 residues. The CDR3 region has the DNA TGTGCCAGCAGTTTAGGGACAGGACCTTGGAACACTGAAGCTTTCTTT. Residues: CASSLGTGPWNTEAFF.

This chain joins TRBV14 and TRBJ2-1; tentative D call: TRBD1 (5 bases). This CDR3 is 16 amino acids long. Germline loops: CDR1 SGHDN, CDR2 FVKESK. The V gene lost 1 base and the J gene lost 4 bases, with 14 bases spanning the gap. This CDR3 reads CASSQVRLRGYNEQFF. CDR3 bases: TGTGCCAGCAGCCAAGTGAGGCTAAGGGGTTACAATGAGCAGTTCTTC.

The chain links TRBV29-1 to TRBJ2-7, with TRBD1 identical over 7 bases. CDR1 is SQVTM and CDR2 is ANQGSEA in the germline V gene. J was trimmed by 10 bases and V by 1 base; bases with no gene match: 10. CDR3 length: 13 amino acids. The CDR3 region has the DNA TGCAGCGTTGAAGCTGCGAGACAGGGCGGCCAGTACTTC. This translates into CSVEAARQGGQYF.

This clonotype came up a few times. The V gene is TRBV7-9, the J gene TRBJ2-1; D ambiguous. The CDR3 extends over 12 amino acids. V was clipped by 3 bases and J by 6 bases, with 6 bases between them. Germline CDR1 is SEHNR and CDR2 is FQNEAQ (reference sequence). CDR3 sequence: CASSFFVNEQFF. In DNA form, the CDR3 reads TGTGCCAGCAGCTTCTTCGTCAATGAGCAGTTCTTC.

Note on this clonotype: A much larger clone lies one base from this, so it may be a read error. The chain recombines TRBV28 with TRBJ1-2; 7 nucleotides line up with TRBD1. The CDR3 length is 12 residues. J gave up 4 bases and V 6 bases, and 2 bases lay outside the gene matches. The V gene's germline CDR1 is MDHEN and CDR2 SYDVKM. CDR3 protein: CASRSGGYGYTF. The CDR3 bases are TGTGCCAGCAGGTCAGGGGGCTATGGCTACACCTTC.